A selection of T cell receptor beta chains follows, all from one sample in a study of blood T cell repertoires in COVID-19. Using immunoSEQ multiplex PCR, the repertoire was profiled, and TCRdb retains in-frame clones only, with some absent. Of under 200,000 clones in the sample, approximately 85% were seen once. The sequencing input was peripheral blood. The source is a man aged 55 to 70 who had recovered from COVID-19. The CDR3 runs from the conserved cysteine through the conserved F or W. Fields, in order: CDR3 DNA, CDR3 protein, clone size, D gene, V gene, J gene. D genes are given only for firm matches. Not all rows give a size; the values are once, few, many and, for expanded clones, a class.

CDR3 DNA: TGTGCCAGCAGCTTAAATCCAGGGATTTCATCTGAAGCTTTCTTT
CDR3 protein: CASSLNPGISSEAFF
clone size: .
D gene: .
V gene: TRBV5-6
J gene: TRBJ1-1

CDR3 DNA: TGTGCCAGCAGCCTTGGGGCGTGGGGTGAGCAGTACTTC
CDR3 protein: CASSLGAWGEQYF
clone size: .
D gene: .
V gene: TRBV7-3
J gene: TRBJ2-7

CDR3 DNA: TGTGCCAGCAGTTTTATTGCGAATACGCAGTATTTT
CDR3 protein: CASSFIANTQYF
clone size: .
D gene: .
V gene: TRBV12-3/TRBV12-4
J gene: TRBJ2-3

CDR3 DNA: TGTGCCAGCAGCCCTACGGACAGGGCGGGGGGCTACACCTTC
CDR3 protein: CASSPTDRAGGYTF
clone size: .
D gene: TRBD1
V gene: TRBV7-8
J gene: TRBJ1-2

CDR3 DNA: TGTGCCAGTAGCACCCTTTCGGGGGGGGTCGGGCAGCCCCAGCATTTT
CDR3 protein: CASSTLSGGVGQPQHF
clone size: .
D gene: .
V gene: TRBV19
J gene: TRBJ1-5

CDR3 DNA: TGCGCCAGCAGCTTGGGTCCGGCAGGCGATCAGCCCCAGCATTTT
CDR3 protein: CASSLGPAGDQPQHF
clone size: few
D gene: .
V gene: TRBV5-1
J gene: TRBJ1-5

CDR3 DNA: TGTGCCAGCAGTAAATTACAGGGCCGCTACGAGCAGTACTTC
CDR3 protein: CASSKLQGRYEQYF
clone size: .
D gene: .
V gene: TRBV6-5
J gene: TRBJ2-7

CDR3 DNA: TGTGCCACCAGTGATTCGACAGGGGGAATGCGAGAGACCCAGTACTTC
CDR3 protein: CATSDSTGGMRETQYF
clone size: .
D gene: TRBD1
V gene: TRBV24-1
J gene: TRBJ2-5

CDR3 DNA: TGCGCCAGCAGCCAAGTTGGCCTCCTCAACTATGGCTACACCTTC
CDR3 protein: CASSQVGLLNYGYTF
clone size: .
D gene: .
V gene: TRBV4-1
J gene: TRBJ1-2

CDR3 DNA: TGTGCCAGCAGCCAAGATTCGGCGGGCTTCTTT
CDR3 protein: CASSQDSAGFF
clone size: .
D gene: .
V gene: TRBV4-2
J gene: TRBJ1-1

CDR3 DNA: TGTGCCAGCAGTTACTCGAGCAGTCGGGGTACGCAGTATTTT
CDR3 protein: CASSYSSSRGTQYF
clone size: .
D gene: .
V gene: TRBV6-5
J gene: TRBJ2-3

CDR3 DNA: TGTGCCAGCAGCCCAGCCGGGACTTACGAGCAGTACTTC
CDR3 protein: CASSPAGTYEQYF
clone size: .
D gene: .
V gene: TRBV3-1/TRBV3-2
J gene: TRBJ2-7

CDR3 DNA: TGTGCCAGCAGCCAAACTAGCGGGGGACACACAGATACGCAGTATTTT
CDR3 protein: CASSQTSGGHTDTQYF
clone size: .
D gene: TRBD2
V gene: TRBV14
J gene: TRBJ2-3

CDR3 DNA: TGCGCCAGCAGCTTGGTCCTAGACAGAGCGGAGCTGTTTTTT
CDR3 protein: CASSLVLDRAELFF
clone size: .
D gene: .
V gene: TRBV5-1
J gene: TRBJ2-2

CDR3 DNA: TGTGCCAGCAGTCCTTCGGGTAGGCGGATGAACACTGAAGCTTTCTTT
CDR3 protein: CASSPSGRRMNTEAFF
clone size: .
D gene: .
V gene: TRBV7-9
J gene: TRBJ1-1

CDR3 DNA: TGCGCCAGTCCGGGACAGGGCTACGAGCAGTACTTC
CDR3 protein: CASPGQGYEQYF
clone size: .
D gene: TRBD1
V gene: TRBV5-1
J gene: TRBJ2-7

CDR3 DNA: TGTGCCTGGAGCGGTCTTGCTGAAGCTTTCTTT
CDR3 protein: CAWSGLAEAFF
clone size: .
D gene: .
V gene: TRBV30
J gene: TRBJ1-1

CDR3 DNA: TGTGCCAGCAGTTACGGCGGGAACACTGAAGCTTTCTTT
CDR3 protein: CASSYGGNTEAFF
clone size: .
D gene: .
V gene: TRBV6-5
J gene: TRBJ1-1

CDR3 DNA: TGTGCCAGCAGCCCTCGGACAGGAGACGGAAACACCATATATTTT
CDR3 protein: CASSPRTGDGNTIYF
clone size: .
D gene: TRBD1
V gene: TRBV7-8
J gene: TRBJ1-3

CDR3 DNA: TGTGCCAGTAGTATGGCGTCGGGACTGGGCAATCAGCCCCAGCATTTT
CDR3 protein: CASSMASGLGNQPQHF
clone size: many
D gene: .
V gene: TRBV19
J gene: TRBJ1-5

CDR3 DNA: TGCAGCGTTCATACAGGGGGCGGTCAGCCCCAGCATTTT
CDR3 protein: CSVHTGGGQPQHF
clone size: .
D gene: TRBD1
V gene: TRBV29-1
J gene: TRBJ1-5

CDR3 DNA: TGTGCCACCAGTGATGAGAACCGGGACAGACAAGAGACCCAGTACTTC
CDR3 protein: CATSDENRDRQETQYF
clone size: .
D gene: TRBD1
V gene: TRBV24-1
J gene: TRBJ2-5

CDR3 DNA: TGTGCCACCAGTGATTCCCGGGGTAGCGGGGTTCCTGGCTACGAGCAGTACTTC
CDR3 protein: CATSDSRGSGVPGYEQYF
clone size: .
D gene: TRBD2
V gene: TRBV24-1
J gene: TRBJ2-7

CDR3 DNA: TGTGCCAGTAGTATCGGAGTCTTCAATCAGCCCCAGCATTTT
CDR3 protein: CASSIGVFNQPQHF
clone size: .
D gene: .
V gene: TRBV19
J gene: TRBJ1-5

CDR3 DNA: TGTGCCAGCAGCATCGGACAGGGTCGCACAGATACGCAGTATTTT
CDR3 protein: CASSIGQGRTDTQYF
clone size: .
D gene: TRBD1
V gene: TRBV11-2
J gene: TRBJ2-3

CDR3 DNA: TGCGCCAGCAGCCCCCTGGGACTAGCGGGCTACAATGAGCAGTTCTTC
CDR3 protein: CASSPLGLAGYNEQFF
clone size: .
D gene: TRBD2
V gene: TRBV4-3
J gene: TRBJ2-1

CDR3 DNA: TGTGCCAGCAGTCCGGACAGGCCACCACTTGGAGAGCAGTACTTC
CDR3 protein: CASSPDRPPLGEQYF
clone size: .
D gene: TRBD1
V gene: TRBV6-5
J gene: TRBJ2-7

CDR3 DNA: TGCGCCAGCAGCCTCCGGACAGAAAACAACTATGGCTACACCTTC
CDR3 protein: CASSLRTENNYGYTF
clone size: .
D gene: .
V gene: TRBV4-1
J gene: TRBJ1-2

CDR3 DNA: TGTGCCAGCAGCTTAGACGAGGGATTGGGGACTGAAGCTTTCTTT
CDR3 protein: CASSLDEGLGTEAFF
clone size: few
D gene: .
V gene: TRBV7-2
J gene: TRBJ1-1

CDR3 DNA: TGCGCCAGCAGCTTGGCCGGGGGGGCCCGCATCGGGGAGCTGTTTTTT
CDR3 protein: CASSLAGGARIGELFF
clone size: .
D gene: TRBD2
V gene: TRBV5-1
J gene: TRBJ2-2

CDR3 DNA: TGTGCCAGCAGCGTAGGAAGGAGTCCCGGGGAGCTGTTTTTT
CDR3 protein: CASSVGRSPGELFF
clone size: many
D gene: .
V gene: TRBV9
J gene: TRBJ2-2

CDR3 DNA: TGTGCCAGCAGCTTAGGGGGGGTGAACACTGAAGCTTTCTTT
CDR3 protein: CASSLGGVNTEAFF
clone size: .
D gene: .
V gene: TRBV7-3
J gene: TRBJ1-1

CDR3 DNA: TGTGCCAGCAGTCAATTAAGGGGGAATCGGGACACTGAAGCTTTCTTT
CDR3 protein: CASSQLRGNRDTEAFF
clone size: .
D gene: .
V gene: TRBV14
J gene: TRBJ1-1

CDR3 DNA: TGTGCCAGCAGTCCAGGGGGCATGAACACTGAAGCTTTCTTT
CDR3 protein: CASSPGGMNTEAFF
clone size: once
D gene: TRBD1
V gene: TRBV25-1
J gene: TRBJ1-1

CDR3 DNA: TGTGCCATCAGTGACCAGGACAGGGGCGCCGGGATGTGGGAGCTGTTTTTT
CDR3 protein: CAISDQDRGAGMWELFF
clone size: once
D gene: TRBD1
V gene: TRBV10-3
J gene: TRBJ2-2

CDR3 DNA: TGTGCCAGCAGCCGCCGGGACAGGGGACCCTACGAGCAGTACTTC
CDR3 protein: CASSRRDRGPYEQYF
clone size: once
D gene: TRBD1
V gene: TRBV7-9
J gene: TRBJ2-7

CDR3 DNA: TGTGCCAGCTCACCCTGGACAGCGACTAACTCTGGAAACACCATATATTTT
CDR3 protein: CASSPWTATNSGNTIYF
clone size: .
D gene: .
V gene: TRBV18
J gene: TRBJ1-3

CDR3 DNA: TGTGCCAGCAGTTTCACAGGGGGAACCTACACCTTC
CDR3 protein: CASSFTGGTYTF
clone size: .
D gene: TRBD1
V gene: TRBV27
J gene: TRBJ1-2

CDR3 DNA: TGTGCCAGCAGCGCGAGGACAGGGTTATTAACCTTACGCTCTGGGGCCAACGTCCTGACTTTC
CDR3 protein: CASSARTGLLTLRSGANVLTF
clone size: .
D gene: TRBD1
V gene: TRBV9
J gene: TRBJ2-6

CDR3 DNA: TGTGCCAGCAGCTTTGACAGGGTGGGTGCTGAAGCTTTCTTT
CDR3 protein: CASSFDRVGAEAFF
clone size: .
D gene: TRBD1
V gene: TRBV7-8
J gene: TRBJ1-1

CDR3 DNA: TGTGCCATCAGTGAGAGGGACAGTAGTTCCTATGGCTACACCTTC
CDR3 protein: CAISERDSSSYGYTF
clone size: .
D gene: TRBD1
V gene: TRBV10-3
J gene: TRBJ1-2

CDR3 DNA: TGCGCCAGCAGCCAAGGGCCACTAGAGTTAGCCAAAAACATTCAGTACTTC
CDR3 protein: CASSQGPLELAKNIQYF
clone size: .
D gene: .
V gene: TRBV4-1
J gene: TRBJ2-4

CDR3 DNA: TGTGCCAGCAGCCAAGATTCTAGGAACACTGAAGCTTTCTTT
CDR3 protein: CASSQDSRNTEAFF
clone size: .
D gene: .
V gene: TRBV3-1/TRBV3-2
J gene: TRBJ1-1

CDR3 DNA: TGCGCCAGCAGCTTGGGGCTAGCGTTAGATACGCAGTATTTT
CDR3 protein: CASSLGLALDTQYF
clone size: .
D gene: .
V gene: TRBV5-1
J gene: TRBJ2-3

CDR3 DNA: TGTGCCAGCAGCCAACCCAACGAGCAGTACTTC
CDR3 protein: CASSQPNEQYF
clone size: once
D gene: .
V gene: TRBV3-1/TRBV3-2
J gene: TRBJ2-7

CDR3 DNA: TGTGCCAGCAGTTACTCGGGGGGGGCCCCAGGGGCGCAGTATTTT
CDR3 protein: CASSYSGGAPGAQYF
clone size: .
D gene: .
V gene: TRBV6-5
J gene: TRBJ2-3

CDR3 DNA: TGTGCCTCCCATGAGGTCTCTGGAAACACCATATATTTT
CDR3 protein: CASHEVSGNTIYF
clone size: .
D gene: .
V gene: TRBV10-3
J gene: TRBJ1-3

CDR3 DNA: TGTGCCAGCAGCCGAGGGTGGGCGAACACTGAAGCTTTCTTT
CDR3 protein: CASSRGWANTEAFF
clone size: .
D gene: .
V gene: TRBV9
J gene: TRBJ1-1

CDR3 DNA: TGTGCCAGCAGTTACTCGCGGACAGGGTATCGAGAGACCCAGTACTTC
CDR3 protein: CASSYSRTGYRETQYF
clone size: .
D gene: TRBD1
V gene: TRBV6-5
J gene: TRBJ2-5

CDR3 DNA: TGTGCCAGCAGTAAACACCGACTAGCGGGAAACACAGATACGCAGTATTTT
CDR3 protein: CASSKHRLAGNTDTQYF
clone size: .
D gene: TRBD2
V gene: TRBV6-2/TRBV6-3
J gene: TRBJ2-3

CDR3 DNA: TGTGCCAGTAGTCATCCGGACAGGGCATATGGCTACACCTTC
CDR3 protein: CASSHPDRAYGYTF
clone size: .
D gene: TRBD1
V gene: TRBV19
J gene: TRBJ1-2

CDR3 DNA: TGTGCCAGCAGCCCCCTAGCAGCGGGGGACACCAATGAGCAGTTCTTC
CDR3 protein: CASSPLAAGDTNEQFF
clone size: .
D gene: TRBD2
V gene: TRBV7-3
J gene: TRBJ2-1

CDR3 DNA: TGTGCCAGCAGCGCGAGACAGGGGGCTCCGAACACCGGGGAGCTGTTTTTT
CDR3 protein: CASSARQGAPNTGELFF
clone size: .
D gene: TRBD1
V gene: TRBV7-9
J gene: TRBJ2-2

CDR3 DNA: TGTGCCAGCTCACCACCGACAGGGGGGAACACTGAAGCTTTCTTT
CDR3 protein: CASSPPTGGNTEAFF
clone size: .
D gene: TRBD1
V gene: TRBV18
J gene: TRBJ1-1

CDR3 DNA: TGTGCCAGCAGCTTAGAGGCTCCAGGGCGAACTGAAGCTTTCTTT
CDR3 protein: CASSLEAPGRTEAFF
clone size: .
D gene: .
V gene: TRBV7-8
J gene: TRBJ1-1

CDR3 DNA: TGTGCCAGCAGCTTTTTAGCGGGGGGCCGGACCGGGGAGCTGTTTTTT
CDR3 protein: CASSFLAGGRTGELFF
clone size: .
D gene: TRBD2
V gene: TRBV5-5
J gene: TRBJ2-2

CDR3 DNA: TGTGCCAGCAGCTCAGCGGGGGGGCCCGTCCCGTACTTC
CDR3 protein: CASSSAGGPVPYF
clone size: .
D gene: TRBD2
V gene: TRBV7-9
J gene: TRBJ2-7

CDR3 DNA: TGTGCCAGCAGCTCCGGACAGGGCAATCAGCCCCAGCATTTT
CDR3 protein: CASSSGQGNQPQHF
clone size: .
D gene: TRBD1
V gene: TRBV7-9
J gene: TRBJ1-5

CDR3 DNA: TGCGCCAGCAGCTTGGGTAGTATGATAGATACGCAGTATTTT
CDR3 protein: CASSLGSMIDTQYF
clone size: .
D gene: .
V gene: TRBV5-1
J gene: TRBJ2-3